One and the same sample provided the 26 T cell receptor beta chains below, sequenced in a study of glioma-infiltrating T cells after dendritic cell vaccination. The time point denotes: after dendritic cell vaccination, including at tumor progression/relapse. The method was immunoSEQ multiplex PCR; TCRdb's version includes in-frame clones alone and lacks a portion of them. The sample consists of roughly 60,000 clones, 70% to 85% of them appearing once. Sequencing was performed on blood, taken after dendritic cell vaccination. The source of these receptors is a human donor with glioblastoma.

The CDR3 here is CASSPLVEGRNTEAFF. CDR3 sequence (DNA): TGTGCCAGCAGTCCGCTAGTCGAGGGCCGGAACACTGAAGCTTTCTTT. The V and J genes are TRBV6-6 and TRBJ1-1; D is unclear. This CDR3 region has 16 residues. V lost 5 bases to trimming and J lost 1 base, with 17 bases between them. Looked up from germline, CDR1 is MNHNY and CDR2 is SVGAGI (reference sequence).

The CDR3 sequence: CASSELGPNEKLFF. The CDR3 DNA is TGTGCCAGCAGTGAGCTTGGGCCTAATGAAAAACTGTTTTTT. V and J are TRBV6-1 and TRBJ1-4, with unresolved D. CDR1 is MNHNS and CDR2 is SASEGT in the germline V gene. Between the trimmed V and J ends, which lost 3 bases and 3 bases, there was a span of 8 bases. The CDR3 is made up of 14 amino acids.

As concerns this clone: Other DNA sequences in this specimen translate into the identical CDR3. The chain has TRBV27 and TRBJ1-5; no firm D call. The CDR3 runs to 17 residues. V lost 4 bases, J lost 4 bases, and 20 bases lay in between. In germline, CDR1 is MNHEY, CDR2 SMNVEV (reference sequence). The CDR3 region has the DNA TGTGCCAGCAGTTCTTTGCGGGGTCTGGGCAGTAATCAGCCCCAGCATTTT. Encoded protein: CASSSLRGLGSNQPQHF.

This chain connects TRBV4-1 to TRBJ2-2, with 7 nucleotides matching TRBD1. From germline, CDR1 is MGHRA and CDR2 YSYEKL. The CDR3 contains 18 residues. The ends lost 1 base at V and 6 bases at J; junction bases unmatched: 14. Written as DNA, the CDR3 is TGCGCCAGCAGCCAAGTACACCGCCTGGACAGGAGGTCCGGGGAGCTGTTTTTT. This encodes CASSQVHRLDRRSGELFF.

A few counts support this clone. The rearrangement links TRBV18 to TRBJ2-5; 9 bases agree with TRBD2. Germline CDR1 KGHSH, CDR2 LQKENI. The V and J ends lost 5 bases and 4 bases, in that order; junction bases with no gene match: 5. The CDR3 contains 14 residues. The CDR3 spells CASSVSGGSETQYF. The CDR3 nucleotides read TGTGCCAGCTCAGTTAGCGGGGGATCAGAGACCCAGTACTTC.

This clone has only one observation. CDR3 coding DNA: TGTGCCAGCAGTTTATCACAGTACACTGAAGCTTTCTTT. Protein product: CASSLSQYTEAFF. This chain connects TRBV27 to TRBJ1-1; D not certain. V lost 0 bases to trimming and J lost 3 bases, with 5 bases between them. Germline V lookup: CDR1 MNHEY, CDR2 SMNVEV (reference sequence). The CDR3 is 13 residues long.

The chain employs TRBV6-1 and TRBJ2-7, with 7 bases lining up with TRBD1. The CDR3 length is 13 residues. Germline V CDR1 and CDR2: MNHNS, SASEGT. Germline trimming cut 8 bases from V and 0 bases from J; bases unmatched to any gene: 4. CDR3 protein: CASEGDSSYEQYF. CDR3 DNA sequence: TGTGCCAGCGAAGGGGACAGCTCCTACGAGCAGTACTTC.

In DNA, the CDR3 is TGTGCCAGCAGCTTTGCGAGGTTGGACCCGGGGGAGCAGTACTTC. Residues: CASSFARLDPGEQYF. J is TRBJ2-7 and V is TRBV12-1; TRBD2, as called in the table, went unchecked against the DNA. TRBV12-1 is classified as a pseudogene. The CDR3 consists of 15 residues.

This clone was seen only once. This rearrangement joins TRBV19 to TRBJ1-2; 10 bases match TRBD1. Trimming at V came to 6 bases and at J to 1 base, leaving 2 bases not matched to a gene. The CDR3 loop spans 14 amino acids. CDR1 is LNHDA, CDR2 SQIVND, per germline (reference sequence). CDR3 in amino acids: CASRGQGFNYGYTF. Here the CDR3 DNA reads TGTGCCAGTAGGGGACAGGGGTTTAACTATGGCTACACCTTC.

The CDR3 sequence is CASSYSWTGAGYEQYF. CDR3 in DNA: TGTGCCAGCAGTTACTCTTGGACAGGGGCTGGATACGAGCAGTACTTC. The chain combines TRBV6-6 with TRBJ2-5; TRBD1 aligns across 9 bases. Near its end, the DNA agrees better with TRBJ2-7, so the J call may be wrong. This CDR3 is 16 amino acids long. Germline CDR1 and CDR2: MNHNY and SVGAGI (reference sequence).

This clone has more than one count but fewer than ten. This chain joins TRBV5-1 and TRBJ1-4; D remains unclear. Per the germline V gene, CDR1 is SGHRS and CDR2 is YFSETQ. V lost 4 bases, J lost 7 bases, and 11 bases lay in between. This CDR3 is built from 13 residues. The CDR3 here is CASSGERFEKLFF. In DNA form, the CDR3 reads TGCGCCAGCAGCGGGGAGAGATTTGAAAAACTGTTTTTT.

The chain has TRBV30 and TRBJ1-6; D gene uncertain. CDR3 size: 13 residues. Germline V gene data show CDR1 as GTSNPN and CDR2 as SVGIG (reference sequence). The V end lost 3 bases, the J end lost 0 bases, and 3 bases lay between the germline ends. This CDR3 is CAWRSSYNSPLHF. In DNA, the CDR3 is TGTGCCTGGAGGAGCTCCTATAATTCACCCCTCCACTTT. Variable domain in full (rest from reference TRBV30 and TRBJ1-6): SQTIHQWPATLVQPVGSPLSLECTVEGTSNPNLYWYRQAAGRGLQLLFYSVGIGQISSEVPQNLSASRPQDRQFILSSKKLLLSDSGFYLCAWRSSYNSPLHFGNGTRLTVT.

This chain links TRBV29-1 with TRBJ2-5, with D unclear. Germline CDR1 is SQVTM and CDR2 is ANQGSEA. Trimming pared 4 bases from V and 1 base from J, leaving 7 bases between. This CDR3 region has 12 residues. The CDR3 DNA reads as TGCAGCGTTGGTTACACCCAAGAGACCCAGTACTTC. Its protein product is CSVGYTQETQYF.

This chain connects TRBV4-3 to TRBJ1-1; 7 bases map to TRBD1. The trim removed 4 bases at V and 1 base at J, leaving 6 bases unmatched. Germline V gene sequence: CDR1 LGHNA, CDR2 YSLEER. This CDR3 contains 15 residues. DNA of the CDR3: TGCGCCAGCAGCCCTACAGGGGTTGGGAACACTGAAGCTTTCTTT. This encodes CASSPTGVGNTEAFF.

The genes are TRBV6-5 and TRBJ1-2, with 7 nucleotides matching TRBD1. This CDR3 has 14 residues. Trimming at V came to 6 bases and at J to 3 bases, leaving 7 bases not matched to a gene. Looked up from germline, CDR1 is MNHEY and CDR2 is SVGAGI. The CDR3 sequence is CASRRQGMDYGYTF. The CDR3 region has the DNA TGTGCCAGCAGACGACAGGGTATGGACTATGGCTACACCTTC.

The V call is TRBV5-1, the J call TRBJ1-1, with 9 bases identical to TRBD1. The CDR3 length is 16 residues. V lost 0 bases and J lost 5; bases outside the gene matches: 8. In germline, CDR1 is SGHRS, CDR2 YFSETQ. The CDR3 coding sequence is TGCGCCAGCAGCTTGGGGGTGACAGGGGGTGGAACTGAAGCTTTCTTT. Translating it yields CASSLGVTGGGTEAFF.

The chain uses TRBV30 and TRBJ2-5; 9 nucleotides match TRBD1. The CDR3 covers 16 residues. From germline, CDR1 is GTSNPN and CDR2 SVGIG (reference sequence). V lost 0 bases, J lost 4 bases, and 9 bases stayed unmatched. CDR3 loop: CAWSVLGLDRGETQYF. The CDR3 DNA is TGTGCCTGGAGTGTACTCGGATTGGACAGGGGAGAGACCCAGTACTTC.

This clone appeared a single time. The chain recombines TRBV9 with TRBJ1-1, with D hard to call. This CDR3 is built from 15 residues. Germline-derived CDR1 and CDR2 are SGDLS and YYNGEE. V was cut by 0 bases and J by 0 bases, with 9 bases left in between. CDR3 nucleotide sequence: TGTGCCAGCAGCGTAGACGGACTAATGAACACTGAAGCTTTCTTT. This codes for CASSVDGLMNTEAFF.

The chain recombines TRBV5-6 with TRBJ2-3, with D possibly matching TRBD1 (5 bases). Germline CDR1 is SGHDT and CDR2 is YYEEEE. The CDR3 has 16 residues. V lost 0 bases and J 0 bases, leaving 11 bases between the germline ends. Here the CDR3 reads CASSLGQGYSTDTQYF. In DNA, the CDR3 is TGTGCCAGCAGCTTGGGGCAGGGTTATAGCACAGATACGCAGTATTTT.

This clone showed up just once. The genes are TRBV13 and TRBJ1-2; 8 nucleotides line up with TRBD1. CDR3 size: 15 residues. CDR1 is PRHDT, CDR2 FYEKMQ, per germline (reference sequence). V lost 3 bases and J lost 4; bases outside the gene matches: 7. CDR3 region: CASSLTDRDLYGYTF. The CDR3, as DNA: TGTGCCAGCAGCTTGACGGACAGGGACCTCTATGGCTACACCTTC.

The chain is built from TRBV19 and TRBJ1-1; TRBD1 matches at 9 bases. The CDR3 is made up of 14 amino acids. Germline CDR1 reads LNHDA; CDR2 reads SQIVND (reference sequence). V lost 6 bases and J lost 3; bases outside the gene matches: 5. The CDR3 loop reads CASSLGQGYTEAFF. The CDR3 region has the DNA TGTGCCAGTAGCCTGGGACAGGGCTACACTGAAGCTTTCTTT.

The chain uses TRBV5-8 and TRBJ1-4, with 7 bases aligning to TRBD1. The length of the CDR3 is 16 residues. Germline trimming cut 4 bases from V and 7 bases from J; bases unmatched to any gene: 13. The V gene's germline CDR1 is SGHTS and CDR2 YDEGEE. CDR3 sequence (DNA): TGTGCCAGCAGCCCAGCTCCATACAGGGGCGGTGAAAAACTGTTTTTT. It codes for CASSPAPYRGGEKLFF.

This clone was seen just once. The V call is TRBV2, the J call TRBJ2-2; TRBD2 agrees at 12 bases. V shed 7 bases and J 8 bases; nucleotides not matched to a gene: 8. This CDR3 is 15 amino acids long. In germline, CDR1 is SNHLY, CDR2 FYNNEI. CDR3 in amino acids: CASTRTSGDLGELFF. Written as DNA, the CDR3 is TGTGCCAGCACCAGGACTAGCGGGGATTTGGGGGAGCTGTTTTTT.

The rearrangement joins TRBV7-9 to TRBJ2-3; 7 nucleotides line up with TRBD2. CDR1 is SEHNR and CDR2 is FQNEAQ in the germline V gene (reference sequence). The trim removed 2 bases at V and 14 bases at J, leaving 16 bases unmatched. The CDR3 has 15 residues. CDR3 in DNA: TGTGCCAGCAGCTTATGGGAGGGAGGACTAGGACACGGGTATTTT. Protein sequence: CASSLWEGGLGHGYF.

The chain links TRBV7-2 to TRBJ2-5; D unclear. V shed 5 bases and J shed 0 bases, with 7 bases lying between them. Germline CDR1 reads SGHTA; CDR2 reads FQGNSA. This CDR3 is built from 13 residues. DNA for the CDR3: TGTGCCAGCAGCGCGCGGTACCAAGAGACCCAGTACTTC. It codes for CASSARYQETQYF.

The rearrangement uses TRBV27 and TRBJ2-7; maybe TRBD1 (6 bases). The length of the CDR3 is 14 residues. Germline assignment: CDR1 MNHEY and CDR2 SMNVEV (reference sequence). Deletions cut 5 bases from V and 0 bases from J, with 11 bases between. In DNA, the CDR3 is TGTGCCAGCAGTAGTAGGACAGTCTCCTACGAGCAGTACTTC. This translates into CASSSRTVSYEQYF.